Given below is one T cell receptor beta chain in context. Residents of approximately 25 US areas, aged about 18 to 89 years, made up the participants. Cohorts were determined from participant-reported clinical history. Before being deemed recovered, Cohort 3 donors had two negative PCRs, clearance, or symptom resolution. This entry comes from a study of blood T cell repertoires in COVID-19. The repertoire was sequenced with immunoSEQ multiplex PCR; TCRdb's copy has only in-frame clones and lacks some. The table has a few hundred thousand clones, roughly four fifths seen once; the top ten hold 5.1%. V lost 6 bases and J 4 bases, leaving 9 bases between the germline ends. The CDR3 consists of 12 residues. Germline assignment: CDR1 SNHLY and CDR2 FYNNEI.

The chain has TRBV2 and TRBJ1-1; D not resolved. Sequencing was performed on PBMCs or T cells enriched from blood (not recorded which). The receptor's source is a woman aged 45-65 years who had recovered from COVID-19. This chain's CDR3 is CASSSGGTEAFF. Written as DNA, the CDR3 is TGTGCCAGCAGCTCTGGCGGCACTGAAGCTTTCTTT.